Listed below are T cell receptor beta chains from one sample, sequenced in a study of metastatic and nonmetastatic thyroid tumors. TCRdb re-called clones from the PCR reads using MiXCR. Among tens of thousands of clones, around 14% were seen once, and the ten largest hold about 7%. Sequencing was carried out using blood. These receptors originate from a male donor with papillary thyroid cancer or a benign thyroid nodule (not recorded which). Some clones in this sample may be carry-over from other donors' samples. Each CDR3 is given with its conserved first and last residue. D genes are given only for firm matches. Rows may omit the clone size; those that give it use once, few, many or a size class.

d_call clone_size j_call v_call cdr3_nt cdr3_aa
TRBD1 few TRBJ1-5 TRBV6-4 TGTGCCAGCAGTGATTATAGACAGGGGGCGAATCAGCCACAGCATTTT CASSDYRQGANQPQHF
TRBD2 many TRBJ2-1 TRBV20-1 TGCAGTGCTAGGAGGGGACTAGCGGGATCCCACAATGAGCAGTTCTTC CSARRGLAGSHNEQFF
NA many TRBJ2-1 TRBV2 TGTGCCAGCAGTGAAGAGAGGAATGAGCAGTTCTTC CASSEERNEQFF
NA many TRBJ2-1 TRBV12-3/TRBV12-4 TGTGCCAGCAGTTTGGGCAGATCACTCTACAATGAGCAGTTCTTC CASSLGRSLYNEQFF
NA few TRBJ2-1 TRBV12-3/TRBV12-4 TGTGCCAGTAGTTTAAACGGTGAACCCAATGAGCAGTTCTTC CASSLNGEPNEQFF
NA NA TRBJ1-2 TRBV7-9 TGTGCCAGCAGCCTGGACAACTATGGCTACACCTTC CASSLDNYGYTF
TRBD1 many TRBJ1-5 TRBV5-1 TGCGCCATCGGACAGGCTTTCAAGCATTTT CAIGQAFKHF
NA many TRBJ2-2 TRBV12-3/TRBV12-4 TGTGCCAGCAGTATCTATGTCACCGGGGAGCTGTTTTTT CASSIYVTGELFF
NA NA TRBJ2-7 TRBV5-1 TGCGCCAGCAGCCTACTATCGGGATGCACCTACGAGCAGTACTTC CASSLLSGCTYEQYF
NA many TRBJ1-4 TRBV7-3 TGTGCCAGCAGGGGGCCGGGCGGGTTTGGCGAAGAACTGTTTTTT CASRGPGGFGEELFF
NA many TRBJ2-3 TRBV6-1 TGTGCCAGCAGTGAACCGAGGAATACGCAGTATTTT CASSEPRNTQYF
NA many TRBJ2-1 TRBV6-4 TGTGCCAGCAGCCCTGGGGGCTCCTACAATGAGCAGTTCTTC CASSPGGSYNEQFF
NA many TRBJ2-3 TRBV11-3 TGTGCCAGCAGCTTAGCCGGGAGCACAGATACGCAGTATTTT CASSLAGSTDTQYF
TRBD1 many TRBJ1-4 TRBV4-1 TGCGCCAGCAGCCAAGATGCGACAGGGTTACGGGAAAAACTGTTTTTT CASSQDATGLREKLFF
NA many TRBJ2-1 TRBV6-1 TGTGCCAGCAGCAACCCCCGCCGGGCCGTCAATGAGCAGTTCTTC CASSNPRRAVNEQFF
TRBD2 many TRBJ2-1 TRBV7-2 TGTGCCAGCAGCTTACAGGGAGGGATCTACAATGAGCAGTTCTTC CASSLQGGIYNEQFF
NA NA TRBJ2-7 TRBV9 TGTGCCAGCAGCTCTAGTGTCGGGACTGGTTCCTACGGGCAGTACTTC CASSSSVGTGSYGQYF
NA few TRBJ1-5 TRBV10-1 TGCGCCAGCAGTGAGTCAGGGGTCAATCAGCCCCAGCATTTT CASSESGVNQPQHF
TRBD2 many TRBJ2-1 TRBV20-1 TGCAGTGCTAGACCGATAGCGGGAGGGCGCAATGAGCAGTTCTTC CSARPIAGGRNEQFF
NA many TRBJ2-3 TRBV5-8 TGTGCCAGCAGCTTGTCGGGAGGCACAGATACGCAGTATTTT CASSLSGGTDTQYF
TRBD2 many TRBJ2-4 TRBV12-3/TRBV12-4 TGTGCCAGCAGTTTAACCGGGAGGGGGGACATTCAGTACTTC CASSLTGRGDIQYF
TRBD1 many TRBJ1-5 TRBV7-2 TGTGCCAGCAGCTCAAATATACCGGGACAGGGGGCTAAGCCCCAGCATTTT CASSSNIPGQGAKPQHF
NA few TRBJ2-5 TRBV28 TGTGCCAACAGTTTATCAGGAGATGTTATGTACCAAGAGACCAAGTACTTC CANSLSGDVMYQETKYF
NA many TRBJ1-4 TRBV5-6 TGTGCCAGCAGCTTGAGCCCCTCGGAACTTAGATTGTTTTTT CASSLSPSELRLFF
NA many TRBJ1-2 TRBV2 TGTGCCACCGCCCAAAGGGCGGTAGCTAACTATGGCTACACCTTC CATAQRAVANYGYTF
NA many TRBJ1-2 TRBV5-5 TGTGCCAGCAGCTCGGACAGCACAGTGCGCTACACCTTC CASSSDSTVRYTF
NA many TRBJ2-1 TRBV20-1 TGCAGTGCTATAAAAACAGGAGACTTTTACAATGAGCAGTTCTTC CSAIKTGDFYNEQFF
NA many TRBJ2-5 TRBV27 TGTGCCAGCAGTTTAGGACCCCAAGAGACCCAGTACTTC CASSLGPQETQYF
TRBD1 many TRBJ1-6 TRBV5-1 TGCGCCAGCAGCTTGGCTTACAGGGGAGGTAATTCACCCCTCCACTTT CASSLAYRGGNSPLHF
TRBD2 many TRBJ2-5 TRBV20-1 TGCAGTGCTAAGGCGGGAGCCGGGGAGACCCAGTACTTC CSAKAGAGETQYF
TRBD1 many TRBJ2-3 TRBV28 TGTGCCAGCAGTTTTGGTTGGGACAGGGGGATTAACACAGATACGCAGTATTTT CASSFGWDRGINTDTQYF
TRBD1 NA TRBJ1-4 TRBV12-3/TRBV12-4 TGTGCCAGCAGCCCACAGGGGGCTACGAATGAAAAACTGTTTTTT CASSPQGATNEKLFF
NA many TRBJ2-6 TRBV15 TGTGCCACCACGACTGAGACTGGGGCCAACGTCCTGACTTTC CATTTETGANVLTF
NA many TRBJ2-2 TRBV20-1 TGCAGTGCCCCCTATCGCGAGGAAGTGGGGACCGGGGAGCTGTTTTTT CSAPYREEVGTGELFF
TRBD1 many TRBJ1-5 TRBV6-1 TGTGCCAGCAGTGTTGGACAGGCCAATCAGCCCCAGCATTTT CASSVGQANQPQHF
NA many TRBJ2-6 TRBV2 TGTGCCAGCAGTGATGGTGCTGGGGCCAACGTCCTGACTTTC CASSDGAGANVLTF
TRBD1 NA TRBJ1-5 TRBV28 TGTGCCAGCAGTTTCTACAGGGGAACTCGGCTCCAGCATTTT CASSFYRGTRLQHF
TRBD1 many TRBJ2-5 TRBV2 TGTGCCAGCTCAGACGGACAGGGGCAAGAGACCCAGTACTTC CASSDGQGQETQYF
NA NA TRBJ1-6 TRBV5-1 TGCGCCAGCAGCTTGGGTGAAGGGGGTGCTAGGAATTCACCCCTCCACTTT CASSLGEGGARNSPLHF
TRBD2 few TRBJ2-2 TRBV6-1 TGTGCCAGCAGTGAACGAGCGGGAGGTCCCTCTTTAGCCGGGGAGCTGTTTTTT CASSERAGGPSLAGELFF
TRBD1 NA TRBJ2-7 TRBV6-1 TGTGCCAGCAGGCCCGGACAGGTACACTCCTACGAGCAGTACTTC CASRPGQVHSYEQYF
NA many TRBJ2-2 TRBV12-3/TRBV12-4 TGTGCCAGCAGTTTGGGCAGGGAAACCGGGGAGCTGTTTTTT CASSLGRETGELFF
NA NA TRBJ2-1 TRBV27 TGTGCCAGCATTTCCCTAGAGTCCTACAATGAGCAGCTCTTC CASISLESYNEQLF
NA many TRBJ1-1 TRBV11-2 TGTGCCAGCAGCTTATCGGGGGATGAAGCTTTCTTT CASSLSGDEAFF
NA few TRBJ2-6 TRBV28 TGTGCCAGCAACGAAGGCTATGGGGCCAACGTCCTGACTTTC CASNEGYGANVLTF
NA few TRBJ2-7 TRBV11-2 TGTGCCAGCAGCCCGAGCGGATTTGGGGCCTACGAGCAGTACTTC CASSPSGFGAYEQYF
TRBD1 many TRBJ2-2 TRBV30 TGTGCCTGGAGCCAGGGGGACACCGGGGAGCTGTTTTTT CAWSQGDTGELFF
TRBD2 many TRBJ2-2 TRBV12-3/TRBV12-4 TGTGCCAGCAGTCAACTCATCTTAGCGGGCGGGGAGCTGTTTTTT CASSQLILAGGELFF